This T cell receptor (beta chain) was obtained from a study of blood T cell repertoires in COVID-19. Overall study: The analysed material was cDNA or gDNA that came from T cells, B-cell-depleted T cells, or PBMCs.

The germline V gene has CDR1 KGHDR and CDR2 SFDVKD. The CDR3 sequence is 15 residues long. The V segment lost 3 bases and the J segment 3 bases; nucleotides outside the gene matches: 4. Per the original data handling: Estimated nucleated cell counts came from reference gene primer amplification. Clones were sequenced by immunoSEQ multiplex PCR, and TCRdb holds only the in-frame ones, with some missing. V, J and clone size are those of that table, while D and trimming were read from the DNA. The table records over 200,000 clones, more than 65% of them present only once. Material: peripheral blood. The chain is built from TRBV24-1 and TRBJ2-7; 10 nucleotides align to TRBD1. This sequence was found in a man aged 50 to 59 with active or convalescent COVID-19. CDR3 DNA: TGTGCCACCAGTGATCGGACAGGGGGTAGCTACGAGCAGTACTTC. This gives the protein CATSDRTGGSYEQYF.